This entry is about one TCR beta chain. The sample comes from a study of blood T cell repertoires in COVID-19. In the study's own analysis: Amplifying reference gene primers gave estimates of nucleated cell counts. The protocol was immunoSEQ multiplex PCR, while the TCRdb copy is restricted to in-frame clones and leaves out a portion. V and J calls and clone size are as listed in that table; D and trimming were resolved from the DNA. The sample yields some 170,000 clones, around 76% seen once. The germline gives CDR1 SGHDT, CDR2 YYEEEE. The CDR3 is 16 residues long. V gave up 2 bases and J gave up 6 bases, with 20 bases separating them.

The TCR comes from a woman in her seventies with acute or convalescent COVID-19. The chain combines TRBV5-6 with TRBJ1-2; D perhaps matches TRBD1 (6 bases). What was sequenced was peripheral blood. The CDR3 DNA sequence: TGTGCCAGCAGCTTTGCGGGCAGTCCTCCAGGGGATGGCTACACCTTC. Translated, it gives CASSFAGSPPGDGYTF.